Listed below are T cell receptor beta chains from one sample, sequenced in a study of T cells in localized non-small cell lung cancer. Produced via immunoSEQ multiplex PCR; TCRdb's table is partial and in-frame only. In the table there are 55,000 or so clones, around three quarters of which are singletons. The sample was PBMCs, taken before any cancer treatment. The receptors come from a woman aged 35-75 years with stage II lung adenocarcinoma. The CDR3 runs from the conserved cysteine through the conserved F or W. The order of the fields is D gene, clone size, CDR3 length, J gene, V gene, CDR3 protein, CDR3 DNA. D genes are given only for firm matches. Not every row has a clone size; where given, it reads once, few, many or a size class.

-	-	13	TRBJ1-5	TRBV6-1	CASSEGGHQPQHF	TGTGCCAGCAGTGAGGGGGGGCATCAGCCCCAGCATTTT
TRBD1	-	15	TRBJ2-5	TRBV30	CAWSRDRGREETQYF	TGTGCCTGGAGTCGGGACAGGGGGCGGGAAGAGACCCAGTACTTC
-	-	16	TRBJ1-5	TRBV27	CASSLKGGRQDQPQHF	TGTGCCAGCAGTTTAAAGGGGGGGCGCCAGGATCAGCCCCAGCATTTT
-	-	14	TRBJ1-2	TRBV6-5	CASSYSRRSYGYTF	TGTGCCAGCAGTTACTCGAGGAGAAGCTATGGCTACACCTTC
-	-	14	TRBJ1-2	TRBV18	CASSPLRGNYGYTF	TGTGCCAGCTCACCACTCAGGGGCAACTATGGCTACACCTTC
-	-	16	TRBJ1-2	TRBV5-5	CASSPNPRQANYGYTF	TGTGCCAGCAGCCCAAACCCACGACAGGCTAACTATGGCTACACCTTC
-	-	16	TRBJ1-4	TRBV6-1	CASSERDTSTNEKLFF	TGTGCCAGCAGTGAAAGGGACACATCAACTAATGAAAAACTGTTTTTT
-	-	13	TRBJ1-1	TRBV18	CASSIGANTEAFF	TGTGCCAGCTCTATCGGGGCGAACACTGAAGCTTTCTTT
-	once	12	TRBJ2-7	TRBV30	CAWKESTYEQYF	TGTGCCTGGAAGGAGAGCACCTACGAGCAGTACTTC
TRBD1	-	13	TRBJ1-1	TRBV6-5	CASRRTGNTEAFF	TGTGCCAGCAGGCGGACAGGGAACACTGAAGCTTTCTTT
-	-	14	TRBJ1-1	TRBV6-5	CASTKTRGGTEAFF	TGTGCCAGCACCAAAACCCGCGGGGGCACTGAAGCTTTCTTT
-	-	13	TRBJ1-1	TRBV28	CASSLVQNTEAFF	TGTGCCAGCAGTTTGGTCCAGAACACTGAAGCTTTCTTT
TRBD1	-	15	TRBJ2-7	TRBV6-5	CASSYSGTESYEQYF	TGTGCCAGCAGTTACTCCGGGACAGAATCCTACGAGCAGTACTTC
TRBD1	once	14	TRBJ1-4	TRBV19	CASNRGSTNEKLFF	TGTGCCAGTAACAGGGGATCAACTAATGAAAAACTGTTTTTT
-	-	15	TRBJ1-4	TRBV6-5	CASSGLGGTNEKLFF	TGTGCCAGCAGTGGACTGGGGGGGACTAATGAAAAACTGTTTTTT
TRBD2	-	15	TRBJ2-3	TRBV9	CASSVGGLAGTTQYF	TGTGCCAGCAGCGTAGGTGGACTAGCGGGGACTACGCAGTATTTT
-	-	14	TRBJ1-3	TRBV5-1	CASSSDTSGNTIYF	TGCGCCAGCAGCTCAGATACCTCTGGAAACACCATATATTTT
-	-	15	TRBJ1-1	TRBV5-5	CASSLTGQRNTEAFF	TGTGCCAGCAGCCTGACGGGACAACGGAACACTGAAGCTTTCTTT
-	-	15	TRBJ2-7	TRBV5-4	CASSLYSGGIYEQYF	TGTGCCAGCAGCTTGTATTCCGGCGGAATCTACGAGCAGTACTTC
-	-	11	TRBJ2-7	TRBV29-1	CSVDHGYEQYF	TGCAGCGTGGATCATGGGTACGAGCAGTACTTC
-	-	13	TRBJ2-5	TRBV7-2	CASSPRGEETQYF	TGTGCCAGCAGCCCGCGGGGTGAAGAGACCCAGTACTTC
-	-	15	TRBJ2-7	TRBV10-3	CAISDGGGASYEQYF	TGTGCCATCAGTGATGGAGGGGGTGCCTCCTACGAGCAGTACTTC